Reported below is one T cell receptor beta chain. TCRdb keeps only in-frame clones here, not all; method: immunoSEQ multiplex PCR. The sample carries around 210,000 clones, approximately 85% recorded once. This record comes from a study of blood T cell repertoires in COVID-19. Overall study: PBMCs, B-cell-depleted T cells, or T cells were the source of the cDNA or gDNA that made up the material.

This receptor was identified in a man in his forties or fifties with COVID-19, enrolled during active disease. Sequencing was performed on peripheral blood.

The CDR3 nucleotides are TGTGCCACCAGCACCGGGACAGGGGGCCCATATGGCTACACCTTC. Translating gives CATSTGTGGPYGYTF. The chain is built from TRBV24-1 and TRBJ1-2; 12 bases fit TRBD1. Trimming took 7 bases from V and 5 from J; bases not matched to a gene: 7. The germline gives CDR1 KGHDR, CDR2 SFDVKD. CDR3 length equals 15 residues.